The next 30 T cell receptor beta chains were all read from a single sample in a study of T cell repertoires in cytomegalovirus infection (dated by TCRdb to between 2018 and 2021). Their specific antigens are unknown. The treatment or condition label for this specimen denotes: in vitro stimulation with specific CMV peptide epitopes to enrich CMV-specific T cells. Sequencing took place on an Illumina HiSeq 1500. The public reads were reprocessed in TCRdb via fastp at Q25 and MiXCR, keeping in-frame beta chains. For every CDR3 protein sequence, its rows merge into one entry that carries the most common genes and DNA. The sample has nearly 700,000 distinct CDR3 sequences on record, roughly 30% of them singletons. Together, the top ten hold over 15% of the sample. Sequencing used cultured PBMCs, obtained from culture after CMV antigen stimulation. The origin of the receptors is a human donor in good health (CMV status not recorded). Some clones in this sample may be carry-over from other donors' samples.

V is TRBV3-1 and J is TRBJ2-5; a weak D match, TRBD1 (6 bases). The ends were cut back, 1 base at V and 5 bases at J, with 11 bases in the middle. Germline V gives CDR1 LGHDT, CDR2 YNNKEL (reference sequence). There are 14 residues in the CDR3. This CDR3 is CASSQVTGTETQYF. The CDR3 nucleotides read TGTGCCAGCAGCCAAGTGACAGGAACGGAGACCCAGTACTTC.

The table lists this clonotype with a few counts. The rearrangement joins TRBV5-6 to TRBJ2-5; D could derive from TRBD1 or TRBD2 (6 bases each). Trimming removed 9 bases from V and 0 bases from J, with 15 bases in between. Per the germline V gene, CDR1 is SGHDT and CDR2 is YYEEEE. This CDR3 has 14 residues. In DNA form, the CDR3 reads TGTGCCACCTCACAGGGAGGCAACCAAGAGACCCAGTACTTC. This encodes CATSQGGNQETQYF.

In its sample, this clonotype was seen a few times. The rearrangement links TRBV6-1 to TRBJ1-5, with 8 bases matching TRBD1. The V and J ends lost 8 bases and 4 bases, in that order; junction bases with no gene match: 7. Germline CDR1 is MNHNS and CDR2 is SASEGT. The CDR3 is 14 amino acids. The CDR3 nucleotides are TGTGCCAGCGACAGGGGCCTTACGAATCAGCCCCAGCATTTT. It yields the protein CASDRGLTNQPQHF.

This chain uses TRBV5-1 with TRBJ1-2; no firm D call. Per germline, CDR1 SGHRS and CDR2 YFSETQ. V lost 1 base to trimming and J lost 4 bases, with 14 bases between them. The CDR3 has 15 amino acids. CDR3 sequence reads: CASSLKLGGGYGYTF. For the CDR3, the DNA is TGCGCCAGCAGCTTGAAATTGGGAGGTGGCTATGGCTACACCTTC.

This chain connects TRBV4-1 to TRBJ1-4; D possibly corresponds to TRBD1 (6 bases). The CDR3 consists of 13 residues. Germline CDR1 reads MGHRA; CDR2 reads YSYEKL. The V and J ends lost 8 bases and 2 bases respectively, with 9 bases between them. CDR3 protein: CASRQETNEKLFF. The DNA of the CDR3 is TGCGCCAGCCGACAGGAGACTAATGAAAAACTGTTTTTT.

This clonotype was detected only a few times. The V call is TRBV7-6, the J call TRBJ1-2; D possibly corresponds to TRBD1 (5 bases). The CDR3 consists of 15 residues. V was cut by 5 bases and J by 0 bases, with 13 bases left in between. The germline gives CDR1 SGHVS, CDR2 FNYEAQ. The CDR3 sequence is CASSPGIGANYGYTF. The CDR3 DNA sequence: TGTGCCAGCAGCCCAGGGATAGGCGCTAACTATGGCTACACCTTC.

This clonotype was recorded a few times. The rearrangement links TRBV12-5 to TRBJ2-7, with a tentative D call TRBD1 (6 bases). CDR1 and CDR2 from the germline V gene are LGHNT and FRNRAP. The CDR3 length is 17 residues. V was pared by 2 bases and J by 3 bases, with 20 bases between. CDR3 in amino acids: CASGLYLGTQLIYEQYF. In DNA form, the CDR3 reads TGTGCTAGTGGTTTGTATCTGGGGACACAACTTATCTACGAGCAGTACTTC.

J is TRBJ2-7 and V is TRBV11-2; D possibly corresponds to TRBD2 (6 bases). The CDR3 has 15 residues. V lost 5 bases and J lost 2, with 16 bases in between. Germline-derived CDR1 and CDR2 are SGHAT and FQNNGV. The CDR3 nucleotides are TGTGCCAGCAGCGCGCTCGCTAGCGCCGCCTACGAGCAGTACTTC. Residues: CASSALASAAYEQYF.

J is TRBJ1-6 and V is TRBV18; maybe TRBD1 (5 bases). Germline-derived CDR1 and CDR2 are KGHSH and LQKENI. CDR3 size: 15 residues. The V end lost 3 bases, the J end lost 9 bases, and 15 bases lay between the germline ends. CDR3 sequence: CASSPTDRLGSPLHF. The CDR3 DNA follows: TGTGCCAGCTCACCTACCGACAGACTAGGTTCACCCCTCCACTTT.

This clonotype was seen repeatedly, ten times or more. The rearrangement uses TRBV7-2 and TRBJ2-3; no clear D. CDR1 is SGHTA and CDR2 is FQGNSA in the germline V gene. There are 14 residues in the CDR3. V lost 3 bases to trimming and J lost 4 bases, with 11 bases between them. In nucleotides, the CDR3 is TGTGCCAGCAGCTTTGTTGGGAAGTCAGATACGCAGTATTTT. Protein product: CASSFVGKSDTQYF.

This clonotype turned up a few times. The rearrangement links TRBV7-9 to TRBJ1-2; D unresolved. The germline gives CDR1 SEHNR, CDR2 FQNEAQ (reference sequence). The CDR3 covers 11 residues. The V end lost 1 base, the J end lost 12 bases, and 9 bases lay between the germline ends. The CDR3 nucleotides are TGTGCCAGCAGCTTAGGAAGAGGAGACACCTTC. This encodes CASSLGRGDTF. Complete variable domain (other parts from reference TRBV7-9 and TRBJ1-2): DTGVSQNPRHKITKRGQNVTFRCDPISEHNRLYWYRQTLGQGPEFLTYFQNEAQLEKSRLLSDRFSAERPKGSFSTLEIQRTEQGDSAMYLCASSLGRGDTFGSGTRLTVV.

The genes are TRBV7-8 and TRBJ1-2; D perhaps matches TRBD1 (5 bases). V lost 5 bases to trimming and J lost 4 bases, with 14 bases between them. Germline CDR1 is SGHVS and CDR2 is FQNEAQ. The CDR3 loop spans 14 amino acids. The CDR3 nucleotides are TGTGCCAGCAGCCGACCGGGGGGGAGCTATGGCTACACCTTC. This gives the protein CASSRPGGSYGYTF.

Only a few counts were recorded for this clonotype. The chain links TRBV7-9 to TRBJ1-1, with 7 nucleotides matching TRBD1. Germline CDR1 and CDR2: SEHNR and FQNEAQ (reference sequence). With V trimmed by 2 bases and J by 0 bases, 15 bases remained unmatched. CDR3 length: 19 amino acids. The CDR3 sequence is CASSLRTPGQPFMNTEAFF. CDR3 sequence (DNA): TGTGCCAGCAGCTTAAGGACGCCGGGACAGCCGTTTATGAACACTGAAGCTTTCTTT.

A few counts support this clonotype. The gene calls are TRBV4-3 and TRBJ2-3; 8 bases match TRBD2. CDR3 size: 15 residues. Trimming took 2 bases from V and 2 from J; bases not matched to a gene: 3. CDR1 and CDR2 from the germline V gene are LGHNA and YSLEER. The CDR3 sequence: CASSQSAGATDTQYF. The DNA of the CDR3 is TGCGCCAGCAGCCAATCAGCGGGAGCCACAGATACGCAGTATTTT.

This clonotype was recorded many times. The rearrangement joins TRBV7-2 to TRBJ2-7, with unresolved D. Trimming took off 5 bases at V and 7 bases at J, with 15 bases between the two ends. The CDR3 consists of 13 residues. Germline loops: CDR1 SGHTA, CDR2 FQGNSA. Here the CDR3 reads CASSASGLGEQYF. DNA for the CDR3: TGTGCCAGCAGCGCCTCTGGTTTGGGGGAGCAGTACTTC.

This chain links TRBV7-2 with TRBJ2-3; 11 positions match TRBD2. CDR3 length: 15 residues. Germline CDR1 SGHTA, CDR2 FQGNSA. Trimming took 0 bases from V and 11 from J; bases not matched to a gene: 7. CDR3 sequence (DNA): TGTGCCAGCAGCTTAGCGGAGTCTAGCGGGAGGCGGCAGTATTTT. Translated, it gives CASSLAESSGRRQYF.

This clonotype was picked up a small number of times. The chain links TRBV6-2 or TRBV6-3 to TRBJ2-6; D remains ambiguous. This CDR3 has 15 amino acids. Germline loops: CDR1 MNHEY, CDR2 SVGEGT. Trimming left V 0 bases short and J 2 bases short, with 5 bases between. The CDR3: CASSYSLAGANVLTF. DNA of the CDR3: TGTGCCAGCAGTTACTCCCTGGCTGGGGCCAACGTCCTGACTTTC.

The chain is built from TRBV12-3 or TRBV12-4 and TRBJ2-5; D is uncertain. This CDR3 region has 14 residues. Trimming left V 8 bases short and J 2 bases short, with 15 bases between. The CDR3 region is CASRGHTTQETQYF. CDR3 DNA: TGTGCCAGCCGTGGTCATACAACACAAGAGACCCAGTACTTC.

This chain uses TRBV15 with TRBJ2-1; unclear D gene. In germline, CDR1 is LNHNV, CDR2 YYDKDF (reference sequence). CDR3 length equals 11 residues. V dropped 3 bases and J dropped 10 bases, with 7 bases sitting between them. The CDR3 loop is CATSRGIEQFF. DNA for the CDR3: TGTGCCACCAGCAGGGGAATAGAGCAGTTCTTC. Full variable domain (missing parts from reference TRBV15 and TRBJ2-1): DAMVIQNPRYQVTQFGKPVTLSCSQTLNHNVMYWYQQKSSQAPKLLFHYYDKDFNNEADTPDNFQSRRPNTSFCFLDIRSPGLGDTAMYLCATSRGIEQFFGPGTRLTVL.

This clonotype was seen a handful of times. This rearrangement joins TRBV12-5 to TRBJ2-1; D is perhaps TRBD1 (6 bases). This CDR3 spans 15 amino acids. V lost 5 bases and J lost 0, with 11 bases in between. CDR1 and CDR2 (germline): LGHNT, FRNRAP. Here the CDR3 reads CASGPDRSSYNEQFF. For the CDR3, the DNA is TGTGCTAGTGGTCCAGACAGGAGCTCCTACAATGAGCAGTTCTTC.

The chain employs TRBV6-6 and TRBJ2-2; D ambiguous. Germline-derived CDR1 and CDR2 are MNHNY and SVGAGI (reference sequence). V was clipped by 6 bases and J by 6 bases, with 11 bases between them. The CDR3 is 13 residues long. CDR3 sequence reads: CASRETWAGELFF. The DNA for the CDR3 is TGTGCCAGCAGGGAAACCTGGGCCGGGGAGCTGTTTTTT.

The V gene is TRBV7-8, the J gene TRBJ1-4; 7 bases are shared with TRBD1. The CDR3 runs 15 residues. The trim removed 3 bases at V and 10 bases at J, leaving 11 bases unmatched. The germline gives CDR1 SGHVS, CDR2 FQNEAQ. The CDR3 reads CASSLTSGGFTKLFF. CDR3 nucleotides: TGTGCCAGCAGCTTGACTTCAGGGGGATTTACAAAACTGTTTTTT. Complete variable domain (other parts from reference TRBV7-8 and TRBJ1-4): GAGVSQSPRYKVAKRGQDVALRCDPISGHVSLFWYQQALGQGPEFLTYFQNEAQLDKSGLPSDRFFAERPEGSVSTLKIQRTQQEDSAVYLCASSLTSGGFTKLFFGSGTQLSVL.

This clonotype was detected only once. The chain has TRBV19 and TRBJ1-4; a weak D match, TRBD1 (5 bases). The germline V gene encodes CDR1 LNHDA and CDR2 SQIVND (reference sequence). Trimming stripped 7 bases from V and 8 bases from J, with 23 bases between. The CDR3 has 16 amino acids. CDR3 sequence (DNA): TGTGCCAGTACCCCGGGACTTTTTTTAGATTTCGAAAAACTGTTTTTT. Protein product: CASTPGLFLDFEKLFF.

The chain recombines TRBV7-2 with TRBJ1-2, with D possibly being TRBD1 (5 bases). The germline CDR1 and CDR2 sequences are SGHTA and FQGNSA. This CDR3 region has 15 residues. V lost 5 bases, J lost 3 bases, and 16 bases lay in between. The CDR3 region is CASSIRRGKDYGYTF. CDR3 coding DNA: TGTGCCAGCAGCATACGGAGGGGAAAAGACTATGGCTACACCTTC. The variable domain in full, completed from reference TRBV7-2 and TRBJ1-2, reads GAGVSQSPSNKVTEKGKDVELRCDPISGHTALYWYRQSLGQGLEFLIYFQGNSAPDKSGLPSDRFSAERTGGSVSTLTIQRTQQEDSAVYLCASSIRRGKDYGYTFGSGTRLTVV.

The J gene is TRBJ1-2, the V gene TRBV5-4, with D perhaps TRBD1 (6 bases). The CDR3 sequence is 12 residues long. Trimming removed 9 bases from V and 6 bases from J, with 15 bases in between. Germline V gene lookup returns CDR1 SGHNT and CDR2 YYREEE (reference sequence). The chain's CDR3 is CAIPLGQHGYTF. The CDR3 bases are TGTGCCATCCCCCTCGGACAGCATGGCTACACCTTC. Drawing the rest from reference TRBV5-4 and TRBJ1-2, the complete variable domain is ETGVTQSPTHLIKTRGQQVTLRCSSQSGHNTVSWYQQALGQGPQFIFQYYREEENGRGNFPPRFSGLQFPNYSSELNVNALELDDSALYLCAIPLGQHGYTFGSGTRLTVV.

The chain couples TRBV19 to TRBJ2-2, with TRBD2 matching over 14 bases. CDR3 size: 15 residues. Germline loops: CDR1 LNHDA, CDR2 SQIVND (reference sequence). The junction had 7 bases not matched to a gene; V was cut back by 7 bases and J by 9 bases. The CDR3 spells CASTWTSGRYRELFF. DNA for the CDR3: TGTGCCAGTACATGGACTAGCGGGAGGTACCGGGAGCTGTTTTTT.

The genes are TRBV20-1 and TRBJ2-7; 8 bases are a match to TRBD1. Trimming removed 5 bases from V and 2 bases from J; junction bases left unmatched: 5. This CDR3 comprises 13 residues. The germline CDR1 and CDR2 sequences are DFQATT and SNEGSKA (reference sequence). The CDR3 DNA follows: TGCAGTGCTCGGACAGGGACCGCCTACGAGCAGTACTTC. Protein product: CSARTGTAYEQYF.

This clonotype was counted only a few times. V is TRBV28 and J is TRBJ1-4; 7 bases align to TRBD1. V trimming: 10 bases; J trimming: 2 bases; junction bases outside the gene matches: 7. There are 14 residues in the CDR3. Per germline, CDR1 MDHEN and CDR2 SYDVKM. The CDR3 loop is CATQGGQTNEKLFF. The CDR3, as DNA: TGTGCCACCCAGGGGGGACAGACTAATGAAAAACTGTTTTTT.

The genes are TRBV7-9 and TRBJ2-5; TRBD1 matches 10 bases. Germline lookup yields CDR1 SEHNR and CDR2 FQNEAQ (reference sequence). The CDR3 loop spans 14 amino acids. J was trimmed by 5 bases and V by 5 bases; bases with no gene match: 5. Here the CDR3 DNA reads TGTGCCAGCAGCGAGACAGGGGGCTTTGAGACCCAGTACTTC. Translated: CASSETGGFETQYF.

CDR3: CASSTGLAGWEQYF. CDR3 DNA: TGTGCCAGTAGTACCGGACTAGCGGGCTGGGAGCAGTACTTC. The chain joins TRBV19 to TRBJ2-7, with 11 positions matching TRBD2. The germline CDR1 and CDR2 sequences are LNHDA and SQIVND (reference sequence). The CDR3 length is 14 residues. After removal of 4 bases from V and 7 bases from J, the junction contained 6 bases not matched to a gene.